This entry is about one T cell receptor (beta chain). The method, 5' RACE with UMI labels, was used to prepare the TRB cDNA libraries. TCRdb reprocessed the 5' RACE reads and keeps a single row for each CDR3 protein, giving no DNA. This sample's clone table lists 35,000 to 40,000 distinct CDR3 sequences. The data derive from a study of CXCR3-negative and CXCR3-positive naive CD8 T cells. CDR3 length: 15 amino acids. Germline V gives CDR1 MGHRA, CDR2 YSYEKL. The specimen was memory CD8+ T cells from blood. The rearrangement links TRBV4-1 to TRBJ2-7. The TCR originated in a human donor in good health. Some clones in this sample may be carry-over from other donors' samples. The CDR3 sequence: CASSQDSGGQDEQYF.